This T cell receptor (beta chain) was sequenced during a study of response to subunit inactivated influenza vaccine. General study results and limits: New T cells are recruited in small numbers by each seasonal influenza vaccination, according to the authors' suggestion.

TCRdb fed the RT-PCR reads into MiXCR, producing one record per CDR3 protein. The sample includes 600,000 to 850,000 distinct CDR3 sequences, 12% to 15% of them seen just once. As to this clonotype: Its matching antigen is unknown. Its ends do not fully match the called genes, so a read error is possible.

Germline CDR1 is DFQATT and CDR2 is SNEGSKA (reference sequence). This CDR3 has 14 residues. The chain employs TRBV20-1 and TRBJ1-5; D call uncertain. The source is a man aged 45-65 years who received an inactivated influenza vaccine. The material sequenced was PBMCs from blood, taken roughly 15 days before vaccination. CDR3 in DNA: TGCAGTGCTAGTGCGGAGTATAGCAATCAGCCCCAGAATTTT. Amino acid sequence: CSASAEYSNQPQNF.